This paragraph reports one T cell receptor beta chain. Per sorted-subset replicate PCR, input was approximately 0.2 ug DNA, representing about 30,000 T cell genomes. In the source study's methods: With immunoSEQ giving junction-only sequences and no quality scores, filtering differed. Data came from immunoSEQ multiplex PCR; TCRdb stores just in-frame clones and leaves some out. The V and J calls and clone size come from that table; D and trimming were worked out from the DNA. Of over a million clones in the sample, nearly 99% were seen once. The CDR3 contains 15 residues. Germline assignment: CDR1 MNHNY and CDR2 SVGAGI (reference sequence). Trimming cost V 2 bases and J 3 bases, with 14 bases left between them. The sample originates from a study of shared clonotypes between healthy human individuals. Donors comprised healthy HIV-negative adults lacking recent acute infections or vaccinations.

The genes are TRBV6-6 and TRBJ2-7; the D gene is possibly TRBD2 (6 bases). Sequenced input: naive CD4+ T cells sorted from blood. Subset specified: CD45RA+ positively selected. This clonotype originated in a man between 25 and 39 years old in good health. The CDR3 DNA is TGTGCCAGCAGTTACCGCCGACTAGGGGACTACGAGCAGTACTTC. It is translated as CASSYRRLGDYEQYF.